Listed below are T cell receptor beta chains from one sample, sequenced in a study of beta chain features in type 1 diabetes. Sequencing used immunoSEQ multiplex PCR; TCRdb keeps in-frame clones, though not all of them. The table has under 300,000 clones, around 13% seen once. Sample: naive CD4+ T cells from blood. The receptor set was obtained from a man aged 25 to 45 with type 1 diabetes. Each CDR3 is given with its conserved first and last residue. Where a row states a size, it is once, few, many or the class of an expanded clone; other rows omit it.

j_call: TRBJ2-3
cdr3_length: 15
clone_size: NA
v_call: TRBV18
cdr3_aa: CASSPSGAVTDTQYF

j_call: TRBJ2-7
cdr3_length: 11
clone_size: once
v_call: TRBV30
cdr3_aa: CAWMGRLEQYF

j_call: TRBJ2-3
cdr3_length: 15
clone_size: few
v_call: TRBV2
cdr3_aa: CASSPYGVSTDTQYF

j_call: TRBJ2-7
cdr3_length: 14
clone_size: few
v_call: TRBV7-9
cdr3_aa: CASSVVGGTYEQYF

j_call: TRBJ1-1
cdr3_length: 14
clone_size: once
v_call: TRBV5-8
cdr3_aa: CASRRGQWNTEAFF

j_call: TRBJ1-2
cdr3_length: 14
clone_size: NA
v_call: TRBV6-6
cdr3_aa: CASSYRTGYYGYTF

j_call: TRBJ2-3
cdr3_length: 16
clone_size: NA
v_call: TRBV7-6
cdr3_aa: CASSSIPGAGTDTQYF

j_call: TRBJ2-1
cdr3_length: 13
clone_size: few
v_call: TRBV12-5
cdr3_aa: CASGPDRVVEQFF

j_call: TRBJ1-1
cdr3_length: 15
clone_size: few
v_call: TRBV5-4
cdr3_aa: CASSQKRDTNTEAFF

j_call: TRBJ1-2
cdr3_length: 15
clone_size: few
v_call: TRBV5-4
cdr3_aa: CASSLKSEVDYGYTF

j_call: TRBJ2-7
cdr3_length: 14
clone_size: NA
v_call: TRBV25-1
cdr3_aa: CASSARDYPDEQYF

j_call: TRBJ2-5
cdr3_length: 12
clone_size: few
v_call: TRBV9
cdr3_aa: CASSVGEETQYF

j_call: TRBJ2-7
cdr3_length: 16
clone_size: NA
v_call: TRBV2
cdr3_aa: CASSLRVSETFYEQYF

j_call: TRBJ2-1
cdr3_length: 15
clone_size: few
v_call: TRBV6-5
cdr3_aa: CASSAGLAGGNEQFF

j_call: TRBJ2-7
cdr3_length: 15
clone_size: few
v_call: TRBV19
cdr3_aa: CASRTGAGGSYEQYF

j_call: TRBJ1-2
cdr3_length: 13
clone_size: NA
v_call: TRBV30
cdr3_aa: CAWRPDRYYGYTF

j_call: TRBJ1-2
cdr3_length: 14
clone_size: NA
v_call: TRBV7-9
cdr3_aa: CASSPGQGNYGYTF

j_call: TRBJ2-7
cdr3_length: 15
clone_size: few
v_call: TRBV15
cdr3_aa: CATSREGANYYEQYF

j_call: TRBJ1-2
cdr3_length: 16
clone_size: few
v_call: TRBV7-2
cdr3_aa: CASSSPSGQGDYGYTF

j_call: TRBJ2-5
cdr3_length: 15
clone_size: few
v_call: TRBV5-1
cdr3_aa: CASSSHSPPGETQYF

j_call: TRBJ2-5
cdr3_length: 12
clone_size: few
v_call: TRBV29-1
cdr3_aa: CSVRSGGETQYF

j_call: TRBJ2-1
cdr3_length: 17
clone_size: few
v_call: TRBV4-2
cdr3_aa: CASSQVRAGVSYNEQFF

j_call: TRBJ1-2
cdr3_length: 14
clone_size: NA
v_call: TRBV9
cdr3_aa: CASSATGDSAGYTF

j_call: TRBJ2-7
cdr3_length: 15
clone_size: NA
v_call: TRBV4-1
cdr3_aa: CASSPNPGQGHEQYF

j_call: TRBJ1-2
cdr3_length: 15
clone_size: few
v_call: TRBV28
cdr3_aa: CASRGEGSRTYGYTF

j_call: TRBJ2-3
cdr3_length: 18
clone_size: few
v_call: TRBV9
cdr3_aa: CASSVGASGGSSTDTQYF

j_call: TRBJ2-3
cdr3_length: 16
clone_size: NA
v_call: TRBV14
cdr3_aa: CASSSRDRSMSDTQYF

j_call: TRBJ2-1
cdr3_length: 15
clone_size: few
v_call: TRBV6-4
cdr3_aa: CASSTGLAGLNEQFF